Following are 7 T cell receptor beta chains from one sample sequenced in a study of blood T cell repertoires in COVID-19. This table comes from immunoSEQ multiplex PCR, and its TCRdb copy is limited to in-frame clones, with some not included. The table shows roughly 250,000 clones, with 70% to 90% occurring only once. The material sequenced was peripheral blood. These receptor sequences come from a middle-aged woman who had recovered from COVID-19.

The chain employs TRBV19 and TRBJ1-4, with 11 bases matching TRBD1. Germline V CDR1 and CDR2: LNHDA, SQIVND (reference sequence). The V and J ends lost 6 bases and 3 bases, in that order; junction bases with no gene match: 3. This CDR3 contains 15 residues. In DNA form, the CDR3 reads TGTGCCAGTAGGGACAGGGGGCGGTCTAATGAAAAACTGTTTTTT. It is translated as CASRDRGRSNEKLFF.

The gene calls are TRBV5-4 and TRBJ2-3, with D possibly being TRBD1 (5 bases). The V and J ends lost 0 bases and 2 bases respectively, with 13 bases between them. CDR3 size: 16 residues. Germline CDR1 is SGHNT and CDR2 is YYREEE (reference sequence). The CDR3: CASSLAGPRTTDTQYF. The CDR3 DNA sequence: TGTGCCAGCAGCTTGGCAGGGCCCCGTACCACAGATACGCAGTATTTT.

V and J are TRBV3-1 (or the pseudogene TRBV3-2) and TRBJ2-5, with 8 bases fitting TRBD2. The V and J ends lost 1 base and 2 bases, in that order; junction bases with no gene match: 6. Germline V gene lookup returns CDR1 LGHDT and CDR2 YNNKEL (reference sequence). The CDR3 spans 16 residues. CDR3 amino acids: CASSQGLRGAQETQYF. In DNA, the CDR3 is TGTGCCAGCAGCCAAGGTTTGCGGGGGGCACAAGAGACCCAGTACTTC.

The chain joins TRBV11-2 to TRBJ2-7, with 8 bases that match TRBD2. The CDR3 consists of 15 residues. Germline V gene data show CDR1 as SGHAT and CDR2 as FQNNGV. The V and J ends lost 2 bases and 7 bases, in that order; junction bases with no gene match: 10. CDR3 amino acids: CASSLSGLAGDEQYF. The CDR3 DNA is TGTGCCAGCAGCTTATCCGGTCTAGCGGGTGATGAGCAGTACTTC. The full variable domain, in which reference TRBV11-2 and TRBJ2-7 provide the parts outside the CDR3, is EAGVAQSPRYKIIEKRQSVAFWCNPISGHATLYWYQQILGQGPKLLIQFQNNGVVDDSQLPKDRFSAERLKGVDSTLKIQPAKLEDSAVYLCASSLSGLAGDEQYFGPGTRLTVT.

The gene calls are TRBV3-1 (or the pseudogene TRBV3-2) and TRBJ2-3; D call uncertain. CDR3 length: 11 amino acids. Trimming removed 6 bases from V and 5 bases from J, with 6 bases in between. Germline V lookup: CDR1 LGHDT, CDR2 YNNKEL (reference sequence). The CDR3 nucleotides read TGTGCCAGCAGGGCCCTAGATACGCAGTATTTT. Translated, it gives CASRALDTQYF.

This clone has only one observation. This rearrangement joins TRBV6-1 to TRBJ2-5, with 11 nucleotides matching TRBD2. Losses at the gene ends were 0 bases for V and 5 bases for J; bases not matched to a gene: 11. From germline, CDR1 is MNHNS and CDR2 SASEGT. The CDR3 spans 18 residues. CDR3 sequence reads: CASSEAIAGGPITETQYF. CDR3 in DNA: TGTGCCAGCAGTGAAGCGATAGCGGGGGGGCCGATAACGGAGACCCAGTACTTC.

This chain links TRBV28 with TRBJ2-5; D might be TRBD1 (6 bases). CDR3 size: 15 residues. CDR1 and CDR2 (germline): MDHEN, SYDVKM. The V end lost 5 bases, the J end lost 4 bases, and 17 bases lay between the germline ends. Here the CDR3 DNA reads TGTGCCAGCAGTCCGCTACAGGGTTCCCCAGAGACCCAGTACTTC. This codes for CASSPLQGSPETQYF.